One and the same sample provided the 12 T cell receptor beta chains below, sequenced in a study of naive CD8 T cells in extremely preterm neonates. Sequencing used immunoSEQ multiplex PCR; TCRdb keeps in-frame clones, though not all of them. Of about 8,000 clones listed, just over 95% are singletons. The sequenced sample consisted of naive CD8+ T cells from blood. These receptors came from a human donor in good health.

On this clone: Other DNA sequences in this sample translate to the same CDR3. The chain is built from TRBV23-1 and TRBJ2-1; 12 positions agree with TRBD2. TRBV23-1 is designated an ORF whose function remains uncertain. V lost 4 bases and J lost 10; bases outside the gene matches: 11. The CDR3 runs 16 residues. CDR3 sequence: CASSRPASGGANEQFF. In nucleotides, the CDR3 is TGCGCCAGCAGTCGGCCAGCTAGCGGGGGGGCCAACGAGCAGTTCTTC.

This chain joins TRBV2 and TRBJ1-3; 9 nucleotides line up with TRBD1. V was pared by 2 bases and J by 2 bases, with 1 base of the junction left unmatched. Looked up from germline, CDR1 is SNHLY and CDR2 is FYNNEI. The CDR3 sequence is 15 residues long. This CDR3 is CASSEWDRAGNTIYF. CDR3 coding DNA: TGTGCCAGCAGTGAATGGGACAGGGCTGGAAACACCATATATTTT.

The chain carries TRBV11-3 and TRBJ2-2; tentatively, D is TRBD2 (6 bases). CDR1 and CDR2 from the germline V gene are SGHNT and YENEEA. This CDR3 contains 19 residues. Trimming left V 5 bases short and J 5 bases short, with 27 bases between. The CDR3 bases are TGTGCCAGCAGCCTACGATCTAGCGCGATACGAGAAGATACCGGGGAGCTGTTTTTT. Translating it yields CASSLRSSAIREDTGELFF.

The gene calls are TRBV7-6 and TRBJ2-2; D unresolved. The CDR3 consists of 12 residues. V was shortened by 5 bases and J by 3 bases, with 4 bases between the two germline ends. Germline CDR1 is SGHVS and CDR2 is FNYEAQ. This chain's CDR3 is CASSPDTGELFF. In DNA form, the CDR3 reads TGTGCCAGCAGCCCCGACACCGGGGAGCTGTTTTTT.

V usage is TRBV7-2 and J usage is TRBJ2-3; no clear D. Germline V CDR1 and CDR2: SGHTA, FQGNSA. Trimming cost V 5 bases and J 0 bases, with 9 bases left between them. The CDR3 has 14 amino acids. In DNA form, the CDR3 reads TGTGCCAGCAGCACAGTAACTAGCACAGATACGCAGTATTTT. Translation: CASSTVTSTDTQYF.

The gene calls are TRBV7-3 and TRBJ2-3, with 7 bases lining up with TRBD2. The CDR3 totals 15 residues. Germline assignment: CDR1 SGHTA and CDR2 FQGTGA. J gave up 2 bases and V 5 bases, and 7 bases lay outside the gene matches. The CDR3 DNA follows: TGTGCCAGCAGCCCGTCCGGGACTAACACAGATACGCAGTATTTT. Translation gives CASSPSGTNTDTQYF. The entire variable domain, with the rest obtained from reference TRBV7-3 and TRBJ2-3, is as follows: GAGVSQTPSNKVTEKGKYVELRCDPISGHTALYWYRQSLGQGPEFLIYFQGTGAADDSGLPNDRFFAVRPEGSVSTLKIQRTERGDSAVYLCASSPSGTNTDTQYFGPGTRLTVL.

The chain joins TRBV4-1 to TRBJ1-6; the D gene is possibly TRBD1 (6 bases). The CDR3 contains 16 residues. Germline-derived CDR1 and CDR2 are MGHRA and YSYEKL. Trimming removed 4 bases at V and 5 bases at J, with 15 bases between. The CDR3 is CASSLYGQSNNSPLHF. The CDR3, as DNA: TGCGCCAGCAGCCTATACGGACAGTCCAATAATTCACCCCTCCACTTT.

This clone was seen once. The chain combines TRBV7-6 with TRBJ2-3; possibly TRBD2 for D (6 bases). The V gene's germline CDR1 is SGHVS and CDR2 FNYEAQ. V lost 2 bases to trimming and J lost 0 bases, with 12 bases between them. This CDR3 comprises 16 residues. The CDR3 DNA reads TGTGCCAGCAGCTTACCGATAGCGGCTAGCACAGATACGCAGTATTTT. Encoded protein: CASSLPIAASTDTQYF.

The chain links TRBV27 to TRBJ2-4; 11 bases line up with TRBD2. V dropped 5 bases and J dropped 0; count of bases not matched to a gene: 9. In germline, CDR1 is MNHEY, CDR2 SMNVEV (reference sequence). There are 18 residues in the CDR3. The CDR3 DNA follows: TGTGCCAGCAGTCCCGTCTCTAGCGGGGGGCTAGCCAAAAACATTCAGTACTTC. It translates to CASSPVSSGGLAKNIQYF.

The chain links TRBV11-2 to TRBJ1-1, with D perhaps TRBD1 (5 bases). CDR1 is SGHAT and CDR2 is FQNNGV in the germline V gene. The V end lost 5 bases, the J end lost 3 bases, and 22 bases lay between the germline ends. This CDR3 is 17 amino acids long. The DNA of the CDR3 is TGTGCCAGCAGCACCCGGGAGGGGATTGAGGTGGACACTGAAGCTTTCTTT. This gives the protein CASSTREGIEVDTEAFF.

V is TRBV6-5 and J is TRBJ1-2, with D possibly being TRBD1 (5 bases). Trimming took off 0 bases at V and 8 bases at J, with 16 bases between the two ends. Germline CDR1 MNHEY, CDR2 SVGAGI. The CDR3 is 15 amino acids. CDR3 region: CASSYSRGGGEGYTF. CDR3 nucleotides: TGTGCCAGCAGTTACTCGAGGGGAGGAGGGGAGGGCTACACCTTC.

The chain employs TRBV19 and TRBJ1-1; D may be TRBD1 (5 bases). Trimming removed 9 bases at V and 6 bases at J, with 8 bases between. CDR1 and CDR2 (germline): LNHDA, SQIVND (reference sequence). The CDR3 has 10 amino acids. CDR3 sequence: CASRGAEAFF. CDR3 DNA: TGTGCCAGCCGGGGGGCTGAAGCTTTCTTT.